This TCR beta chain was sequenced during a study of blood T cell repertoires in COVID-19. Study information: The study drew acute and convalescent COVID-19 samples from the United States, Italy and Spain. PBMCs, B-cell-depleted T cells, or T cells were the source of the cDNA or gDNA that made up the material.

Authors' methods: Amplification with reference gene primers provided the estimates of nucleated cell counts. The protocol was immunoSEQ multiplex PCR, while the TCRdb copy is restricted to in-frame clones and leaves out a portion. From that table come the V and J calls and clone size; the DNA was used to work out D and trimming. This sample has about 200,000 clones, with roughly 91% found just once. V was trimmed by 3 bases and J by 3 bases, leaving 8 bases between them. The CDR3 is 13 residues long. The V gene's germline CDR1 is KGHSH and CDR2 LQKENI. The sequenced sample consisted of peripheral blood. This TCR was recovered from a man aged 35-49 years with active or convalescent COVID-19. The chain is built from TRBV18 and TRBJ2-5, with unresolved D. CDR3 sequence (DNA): TGTGCCAGCTCACCGGCCTTAAAAGAGACCCAGTACTTC. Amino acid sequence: CASSPALKETQYF.